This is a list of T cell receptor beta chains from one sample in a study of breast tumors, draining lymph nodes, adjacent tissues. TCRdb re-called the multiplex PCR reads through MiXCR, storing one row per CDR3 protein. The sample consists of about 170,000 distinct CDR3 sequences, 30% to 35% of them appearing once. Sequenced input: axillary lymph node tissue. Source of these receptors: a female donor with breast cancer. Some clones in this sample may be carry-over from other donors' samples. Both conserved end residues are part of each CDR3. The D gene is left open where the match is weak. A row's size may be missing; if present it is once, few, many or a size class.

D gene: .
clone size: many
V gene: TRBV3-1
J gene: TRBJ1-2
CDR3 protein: CASSQETGAVNGYTF
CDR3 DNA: TGTGCCAGCAGCCAAGAGACGGGGGCCGTGAATGGCTACACCTTC

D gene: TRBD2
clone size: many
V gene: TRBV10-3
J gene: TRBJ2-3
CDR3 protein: CAISKVAGSSDTQYF
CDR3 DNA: TGTGCCATCAGCAAAGTAGCGGGGTCGTCAGATACGCAGTATTTT

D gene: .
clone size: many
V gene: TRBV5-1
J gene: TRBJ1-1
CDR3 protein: CASSLGQELTEAFF
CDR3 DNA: TGCGCCAGCAGCTTGGGGCAGGAGTTGACTGAAGCTTTCTTT

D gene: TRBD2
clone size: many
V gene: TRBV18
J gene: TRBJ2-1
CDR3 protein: CASSGLAENEQFF
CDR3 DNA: TGTGCCAGCTCCGGACTAGCAGAGAATGAGCAGTTCTTC

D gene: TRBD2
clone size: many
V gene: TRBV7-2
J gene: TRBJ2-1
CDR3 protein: CASSRGTSYNEQFF
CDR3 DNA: TGTGCCAGCAGCCGAGGGACTAGCTACAATGAGCAGTTCTTC

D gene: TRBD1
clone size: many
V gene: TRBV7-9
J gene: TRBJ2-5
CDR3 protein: CASSLPRDRGRETQYF
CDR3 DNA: TGTGCCAGCAGCTTACCCCGGGACAGGGGTAGGGAGACCCAGTACTTC

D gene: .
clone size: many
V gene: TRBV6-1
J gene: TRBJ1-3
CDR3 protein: CASRVRGSGNTIYF
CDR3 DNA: TGTGCCAGCAGGGTGAGGGGCTCTGGAAACACCATATATTTT

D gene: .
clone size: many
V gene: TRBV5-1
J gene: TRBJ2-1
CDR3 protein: CASAAGSEQFF
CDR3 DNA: TGCGCCAGTGCAGCGGGCAGTGAGCAGTTCTTC

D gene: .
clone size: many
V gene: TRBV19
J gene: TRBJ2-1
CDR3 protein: CASSPRPNEQFF
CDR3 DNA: TGTGCCAGTAGCCCTCGCCCCAATGAGCAGTTCTTC

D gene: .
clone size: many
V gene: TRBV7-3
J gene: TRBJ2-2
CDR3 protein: CASSLIGDGELFF
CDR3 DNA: TGTGCCAGCAGCTTAATAGGGGACGGGGAGCTGTTTTTT

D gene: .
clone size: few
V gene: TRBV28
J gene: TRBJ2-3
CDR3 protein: CASSPDGWGTQYF
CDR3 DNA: TGTGCCAGCAGTCCAGACGGGTGGGGTACGCAGTATTTT

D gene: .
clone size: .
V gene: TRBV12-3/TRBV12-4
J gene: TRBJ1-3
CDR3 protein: CASSFFERGNTIYF
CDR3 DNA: TGTGCCAGCAGTTTTTTCGAGCGAGGAAACACCATATATTTT

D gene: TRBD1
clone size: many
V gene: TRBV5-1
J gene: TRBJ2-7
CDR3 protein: CASSLALGQGALYEQYF
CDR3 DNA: TGCGCCAGCAGCTTGGCCCTAGGGCAGGGGGCGTTATACGAGCAGTACTTC

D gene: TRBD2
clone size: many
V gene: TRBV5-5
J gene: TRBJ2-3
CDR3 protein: CASSPRFLAGDRTDTQYF
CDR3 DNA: TGTGCCAGCAGCCCACGTTTTCTAGCGGGGGATCGCACAGATACGCAGTATTTT

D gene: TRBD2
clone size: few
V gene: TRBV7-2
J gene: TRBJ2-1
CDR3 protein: CASSSRASAGGPNGQFF
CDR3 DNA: TGTGCCAGCAGCTCCCGAGCCTCAGCGGGAGGGCCGAATGGGCAGTTCTTC

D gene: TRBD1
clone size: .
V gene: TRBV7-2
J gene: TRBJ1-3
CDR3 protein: CASSLEGQGTGNTIYF
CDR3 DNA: TGTGCCAGCAGCTTGGAGGGACAGGGGACTGGAAACACCATATATTTT

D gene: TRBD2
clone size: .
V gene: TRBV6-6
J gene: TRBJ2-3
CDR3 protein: CASSDPGGASTDTQYF
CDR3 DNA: TGTGCCAGCAGTGACCCGGGGGGGGCCAGCACAGATACGCAGTATTTT

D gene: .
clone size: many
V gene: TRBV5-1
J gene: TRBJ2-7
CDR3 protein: CASSLSPGRSSYEQYF
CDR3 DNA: TGCGCCAGCAGCTTGAGTCCGGGGCGGAGTTCCTACGAGCAGTACTTC

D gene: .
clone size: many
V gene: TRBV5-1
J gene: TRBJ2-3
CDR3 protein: CASSFVDSTDTQYF
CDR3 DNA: TGCGCCAGCAGCTTTGTGGATAGCACAGATACGCAGTATTTT

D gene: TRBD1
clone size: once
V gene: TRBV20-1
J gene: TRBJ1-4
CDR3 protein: CSAGDRVKDGKLFF
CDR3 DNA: TGCAGTGCTGGTGACAGGGTAAAGGATGGAAAACTGTTTTTT

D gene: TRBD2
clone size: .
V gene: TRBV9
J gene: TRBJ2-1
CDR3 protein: CASSALAGYNEQFF
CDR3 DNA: TGTGCCAGCAGCGCTCTAGCGGGATACAATGAGCAGTTCTTC

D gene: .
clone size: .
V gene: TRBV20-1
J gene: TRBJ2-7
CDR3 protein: CSARLVSYEQYF
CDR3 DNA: TGCAGTGCTAGGCTAGTCTCCTACGAGCAGTACTTC

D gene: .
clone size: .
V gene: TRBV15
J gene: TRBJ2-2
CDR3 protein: CATSRDPQGCANTGELFF
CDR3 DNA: TGTGCCACCAGCAGAGATCCCCAGGGCTGTGCGAACACCGGGGAGCTGTTTTTT

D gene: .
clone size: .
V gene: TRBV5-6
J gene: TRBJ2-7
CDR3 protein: CASSLNGLTPKQYF
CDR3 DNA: TGTGCCAGCAGCTTAAACGGATTAACCCCCAAGCAGTACTTC